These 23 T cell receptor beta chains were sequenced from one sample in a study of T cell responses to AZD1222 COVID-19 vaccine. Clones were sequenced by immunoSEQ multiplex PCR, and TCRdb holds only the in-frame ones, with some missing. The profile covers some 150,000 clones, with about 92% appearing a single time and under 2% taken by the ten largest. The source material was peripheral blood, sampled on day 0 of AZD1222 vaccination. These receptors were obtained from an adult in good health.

This CDR3 is CASSGLGQYNTGELFF. As DNA, the CDR3 is TGTGCCAGCAGCGGACTGGGACAGTATAACACCGGGGAGCTGTTTTTT. The rearrangement joins TRBV5-6 to TRBJ2-2; TRBD1 matches 7 bases. Trimming at V came to 4 bases and at J to 2 bases, leaving 8 bases not matched to a gene. The CDR3 is 16 amino acids. Germline V gene sequence: CDR1 SGHDT, CDR2 YYEEEE.

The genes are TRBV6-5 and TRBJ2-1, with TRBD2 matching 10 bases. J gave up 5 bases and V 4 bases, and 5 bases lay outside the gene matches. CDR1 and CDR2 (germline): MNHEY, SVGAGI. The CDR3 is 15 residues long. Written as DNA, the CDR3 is TGTGCCAGCAGTTTTCTAGCGGGAGTTAACAATGAGCAGTTCTTC. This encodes CASSFLAGVNNEQFF.

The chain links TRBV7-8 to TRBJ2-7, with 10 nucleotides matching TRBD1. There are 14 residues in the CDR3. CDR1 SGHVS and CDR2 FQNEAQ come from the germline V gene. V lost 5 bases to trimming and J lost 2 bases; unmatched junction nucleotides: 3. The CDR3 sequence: CASSNGQGAYEQYF. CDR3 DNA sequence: TGTGCCAGCAGCAACGGACAGGGGGCCTACGAGCAGTACTTC.

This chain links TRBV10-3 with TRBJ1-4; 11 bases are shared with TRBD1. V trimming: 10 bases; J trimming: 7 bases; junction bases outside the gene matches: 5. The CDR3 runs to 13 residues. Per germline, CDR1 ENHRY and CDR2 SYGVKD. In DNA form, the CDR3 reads TGTGCCACCTCGGGACAGGGGGGTGAAAAACTGTTTTTT. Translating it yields CATSGQGGEKLFF.

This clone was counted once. The CDR3 nucleotides are TGTGCCTGGAGTTCCGCCTACAATGAGCAGTTCTTC. Translated, it gives CAWSSAYNEQFF. This chain joins TRBV30 and TRBJ2-1; D is ambiguous. CDR1 and CDR2 from the germline V gene are GTSNPN and SVGIG (reference sequence). This CDR3 has 12 amino acids. The V end was cut by 2 bases, the J end by 2 bases, with 4 bases between.

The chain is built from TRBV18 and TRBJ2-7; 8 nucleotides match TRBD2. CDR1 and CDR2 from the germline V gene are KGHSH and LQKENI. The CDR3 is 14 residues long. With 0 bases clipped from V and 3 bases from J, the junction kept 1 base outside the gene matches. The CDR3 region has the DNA TGTGCCAGCTCACCACCGGGACTAGTCTACGAGCAGTACTTC. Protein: CASSPPGLVYEQYF. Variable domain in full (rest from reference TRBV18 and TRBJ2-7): NAGVMQNPRHLVRRRGQEARLRCSPMKGHSHVYWYRQLPEEGLKFMVYLQKENIIDESGMPKERFSAEFPKEGPSILRIQQVVRGDSAAYFCASSPPGLVYEQYFGPGTRLTVT.

The CDR3 DNA sequence: TGTGCCAGCAGTGCGTTTGGCCACCTCTATACCTCCTATAATTCACCCCTCCACTTT. Residues: CASSAFGHLYTSYNSPLHF. This chain joins TRBV6-1 and TRBJ1-6; no clear D gene. V gave up 4 bases and J gave up 0 bases, with 19 bases separating them. Germline V gene lookup returns CDR1 MNHNS and CDR2 SASEGT. CDR3 length: 19 residues.

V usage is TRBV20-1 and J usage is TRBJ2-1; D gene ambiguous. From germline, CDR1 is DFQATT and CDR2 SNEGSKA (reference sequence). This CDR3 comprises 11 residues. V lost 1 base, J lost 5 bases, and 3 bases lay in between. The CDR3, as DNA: TGCAGTGCTAGAGGGGACAATGAGCAGTTCTTC. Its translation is CSARGDNEQFF.

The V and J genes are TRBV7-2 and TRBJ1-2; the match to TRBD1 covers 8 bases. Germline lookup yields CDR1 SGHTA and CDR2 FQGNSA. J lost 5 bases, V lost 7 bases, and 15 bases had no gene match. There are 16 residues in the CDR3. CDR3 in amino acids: CASTFIMLRQGYGYTF. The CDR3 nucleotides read TGTGCCAGCACCTTTATTATGCTAAGACAGGGGTATGGCTACACCTTC.

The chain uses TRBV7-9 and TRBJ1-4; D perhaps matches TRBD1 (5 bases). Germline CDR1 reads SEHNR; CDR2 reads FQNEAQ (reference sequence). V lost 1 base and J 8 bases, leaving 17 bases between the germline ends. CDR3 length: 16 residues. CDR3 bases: TGTGCCAGCAGCTTAGGTTCATTCGGGGGTTACGAAAAACTGTTTTTT. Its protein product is CASSLGSFGGYEKLFF.

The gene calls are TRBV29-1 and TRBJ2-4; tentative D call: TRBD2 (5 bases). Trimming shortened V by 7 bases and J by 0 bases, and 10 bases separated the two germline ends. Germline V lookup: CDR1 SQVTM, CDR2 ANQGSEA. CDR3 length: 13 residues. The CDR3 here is CSARTVAKNIQYF. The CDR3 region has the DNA TGCAGCGCAAGGACTGTAGCCAAAAACATTCAGTACTTC.

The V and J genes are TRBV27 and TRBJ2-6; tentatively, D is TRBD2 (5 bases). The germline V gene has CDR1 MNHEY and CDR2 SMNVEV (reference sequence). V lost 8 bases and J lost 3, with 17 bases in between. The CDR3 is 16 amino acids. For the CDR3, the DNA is TGTGCCAGCGGGAGCCAGATCCGAAGTGGGGCCAACGTCCTGACTTTC. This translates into CASGSQIRSGANVLTF.

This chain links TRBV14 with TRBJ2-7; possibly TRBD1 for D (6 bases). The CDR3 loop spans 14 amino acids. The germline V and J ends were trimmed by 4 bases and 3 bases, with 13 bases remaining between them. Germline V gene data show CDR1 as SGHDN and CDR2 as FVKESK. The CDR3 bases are TGTGCCAGCAGCCTTGACAGGTTAGGCTACGAGCAGTACTTC. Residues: CASSLDRLGYEQYF.

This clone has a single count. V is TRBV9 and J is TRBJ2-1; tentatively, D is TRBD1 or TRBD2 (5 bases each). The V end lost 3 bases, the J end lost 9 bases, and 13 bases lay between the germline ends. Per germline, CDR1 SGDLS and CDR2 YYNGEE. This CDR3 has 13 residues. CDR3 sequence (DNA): TGTGCCAGCAGCGGGGGGATAATAGGTGAGCAGTTCTTC. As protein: CASSGGIIGEQFF.

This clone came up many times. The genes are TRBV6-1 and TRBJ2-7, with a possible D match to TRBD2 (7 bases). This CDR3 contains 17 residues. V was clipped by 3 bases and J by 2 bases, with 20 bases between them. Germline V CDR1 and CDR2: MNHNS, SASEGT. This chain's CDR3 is CASSDTGLGGPTYEQYF. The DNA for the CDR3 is TGTGCCAGCAGTGACACTGGTTTGGGGGGGCCTACCTACGAGCAGTACTTC.

DNA of the CDR3: TGTGCCAGCAGTGAATCTCGAACAGATACGCAGTATTTT. Translating gives CASSESRTDTQYF. This chain uses TRBV25-1 with TRBJ2-3; D ambiguous. CDR1 and CDR2 from the germline V gene are MGHDK and SYGVNS. V shed 1 base and J shed 3 bases, with 5 bases lying between them. The CDR3 consists of 13 residues.

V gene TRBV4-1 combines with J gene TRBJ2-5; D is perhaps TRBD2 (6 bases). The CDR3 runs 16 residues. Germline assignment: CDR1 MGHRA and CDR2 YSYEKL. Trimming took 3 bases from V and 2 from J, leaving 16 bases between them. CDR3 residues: CASSHGGRGVQETQYF. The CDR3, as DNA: TGCGCCAGCAGCCATGGGGGTCGCGGGGTACAAGAGACCCAGTACTTC.

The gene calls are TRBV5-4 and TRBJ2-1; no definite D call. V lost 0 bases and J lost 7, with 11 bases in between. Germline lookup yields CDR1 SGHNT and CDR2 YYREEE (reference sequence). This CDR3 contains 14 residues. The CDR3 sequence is CASSLVKTRNEQFF. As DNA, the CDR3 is TGTGCCAGCAGCTTGGTGAAGACCCGGAATGAGCAGTTCTTC.

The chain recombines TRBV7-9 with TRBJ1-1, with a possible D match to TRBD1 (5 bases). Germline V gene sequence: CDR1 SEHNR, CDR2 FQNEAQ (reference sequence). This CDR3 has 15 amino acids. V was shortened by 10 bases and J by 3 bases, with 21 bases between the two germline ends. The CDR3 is CAIRGRRFVDTEAFF. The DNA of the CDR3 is TGTGCCATTCGGGGCAGGAGGTTTGTAGACACTGAAGCTTTCTTT.

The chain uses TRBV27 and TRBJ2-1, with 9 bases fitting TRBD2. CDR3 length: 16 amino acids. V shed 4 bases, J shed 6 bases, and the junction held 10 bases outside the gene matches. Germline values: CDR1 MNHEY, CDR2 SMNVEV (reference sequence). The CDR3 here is CASSSPLSGGSNEQFF. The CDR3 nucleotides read TGTGCCAGCAGTTCCCCCCTGAGCGGGGGGTCCAATGAGCAGTTCTTC.

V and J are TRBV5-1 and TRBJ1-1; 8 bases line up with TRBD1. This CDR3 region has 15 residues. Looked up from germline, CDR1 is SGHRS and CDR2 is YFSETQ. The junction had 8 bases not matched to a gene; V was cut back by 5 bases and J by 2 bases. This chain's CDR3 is CASSITGQGNTEAFF. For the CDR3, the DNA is TGCGCCAGCAGTATCACAGGACAGGGCAACACTGAAGCTTTCTTT.

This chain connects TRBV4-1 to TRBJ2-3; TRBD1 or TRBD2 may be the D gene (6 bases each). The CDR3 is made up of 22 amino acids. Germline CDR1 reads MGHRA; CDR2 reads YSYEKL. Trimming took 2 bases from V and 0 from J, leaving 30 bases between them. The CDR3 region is CASSQRGSAGRNQVSSTDTQYF. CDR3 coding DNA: TGCGCCAGCAGCCAAAGGGGGTCTGCGGGACGCAATCAAGTTTCTAGCACAGATACGCAGTATTTT.

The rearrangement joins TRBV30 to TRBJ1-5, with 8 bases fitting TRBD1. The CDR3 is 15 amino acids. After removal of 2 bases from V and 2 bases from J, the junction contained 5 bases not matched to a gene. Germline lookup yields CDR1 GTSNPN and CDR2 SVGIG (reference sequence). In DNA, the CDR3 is TGTGCCTGGAGTTGGACAGGGAGACGCAATCAGCCCCAGCATTTT. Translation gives CAWSWTGRRNQPQHF.